This TCR beta chain was identified during a study of cytomegalovirus exposure and HLA in healthy donors. Study-wide background: When 398 donors were genotyped, roughly 82% of them were found to fall in the Caucasian-associated ancestry cluster. The study, taken as a whole, reports: Earlier analysis found most TCR beta V segments productive about 90% or about 30% of the time. Trimming of TCR beta V- and J-genes showed a link, identified in a later analysis, to a missense DCLRE1C variant.

In its sample, this clone was seen once. The antigen is not known. In the PCR, 60 Vbeta and 13 Jbeta primers were used. TCRdb's table, derived via immunoSEQ multiplex PCR, lists solely in-frame clones and lacks some. In the table there are over 100,000 clones, around 79% of which are singletons. The receptor's source is a woman aged 25 to 39 in good health and CMV-seropositive. The sample comprised PBMCs.

CDR3 in DNA: TGTGCCAGCAGCTTCGGCCCAAAAGGACAGGCAAACTATGGCTACACCTTC. Amino acid sequence: CASSFGPKGQANYGYTF. The V and J genes are TRBV5-6 and TRBJ1-2, with 7 positions matching TRBD1. Unmatched junction bases numbered 12, after V lost 2 bases and J lost 2 bases. The CDR3 totals 17 residues. Germline-derived CDR1 and CDR2 are SGHDT and YYEEEE.